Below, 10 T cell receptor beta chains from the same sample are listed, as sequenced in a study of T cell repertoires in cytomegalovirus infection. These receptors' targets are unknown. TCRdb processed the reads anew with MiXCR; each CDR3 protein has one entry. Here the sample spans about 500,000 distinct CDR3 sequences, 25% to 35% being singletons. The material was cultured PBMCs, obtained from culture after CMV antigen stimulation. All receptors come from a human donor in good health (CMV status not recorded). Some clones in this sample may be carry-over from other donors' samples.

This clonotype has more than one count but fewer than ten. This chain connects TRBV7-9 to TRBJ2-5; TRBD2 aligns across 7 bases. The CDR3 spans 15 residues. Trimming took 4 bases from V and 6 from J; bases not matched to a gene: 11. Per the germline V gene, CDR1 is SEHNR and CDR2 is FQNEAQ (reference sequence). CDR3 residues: CASSSTSSGRKTQYF. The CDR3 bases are TGTGCCAGCAGCTCGACTAGCTCCGGACGAAAGACCCAGTACTTC.

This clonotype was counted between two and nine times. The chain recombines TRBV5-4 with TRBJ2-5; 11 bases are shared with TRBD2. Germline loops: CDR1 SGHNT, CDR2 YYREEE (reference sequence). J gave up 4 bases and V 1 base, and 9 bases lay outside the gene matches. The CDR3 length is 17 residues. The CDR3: CASSLNGTSGAGETQYF. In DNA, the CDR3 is TGTGCCAGCAGCTTGAATGGGACTAGCGGAGCCGGAGAGACCCAGTACTTC.

The CDR3 region is CAISDQRETQYF. CDR3 DNA sequence: TGTGCCATCAGTGATCAGCGAGAGACCCAGTACTTC. The V call is TRBV10-3, the J call TRBJ2-5; D is ambiguous. The CDR3 runs 12 residues. V was clipped by 3 bases and J by 4 bases, with 6 bases between them. CDR1 is ENHRY and CDR2 is SYGVKD in the germline V gene.

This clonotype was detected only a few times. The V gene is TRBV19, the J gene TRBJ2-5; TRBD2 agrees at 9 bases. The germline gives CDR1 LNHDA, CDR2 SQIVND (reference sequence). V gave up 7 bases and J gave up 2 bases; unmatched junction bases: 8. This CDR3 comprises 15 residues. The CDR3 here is CASKLASGTQETQYF. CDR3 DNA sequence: TGTGCCAGTAAGTTGGCTAGCGGGACGCAAGAGACCCAGTACTTC.

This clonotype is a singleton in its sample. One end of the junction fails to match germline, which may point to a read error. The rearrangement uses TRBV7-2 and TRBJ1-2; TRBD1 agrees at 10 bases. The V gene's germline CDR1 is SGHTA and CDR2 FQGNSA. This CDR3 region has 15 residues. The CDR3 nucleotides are TGTGCCAACAGCCCACCAGGGACAGGGGTTAGTGGCTACACCTTC. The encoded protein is CANSPPGTGVSGYTF.

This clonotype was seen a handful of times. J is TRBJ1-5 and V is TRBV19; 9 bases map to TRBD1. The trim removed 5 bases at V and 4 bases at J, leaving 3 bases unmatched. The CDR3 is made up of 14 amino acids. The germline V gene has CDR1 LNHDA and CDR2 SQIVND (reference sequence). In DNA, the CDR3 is TGTGCCAGTAGTGACAGGGGGATAAATCAGCCCCAGCATTTT. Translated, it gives CASSDRGINQPQHF.

The CDR3 reads CASRKLGGSNQPQHF. CDR3 sequence (DNA): TGTGCCAGCAGAAAATTAGGCGGTTCCAATCAGCCCCAGCATTTT. The genes are TRBV12-3 or TRBV12-4 and TRBJ1-5; no clear D gene. The CDR3 consists of 15 residues. V was trimmed by 6 bases and J by 3 bases, leaving 15 bases between them.

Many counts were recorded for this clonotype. CDR3 coding DNA: TGTGCCAGCAGCTGGGGAGGAGGCACAGATACGCAGTATTTT. Protein sequence: CASSWGGGTDTQYF. The chain uses TRBV7-2 and TRBJ2-3; D perhaps matches TRBD2 (6 bases). Germline CDR1 reads SGHTA; CDR2 reads FQGNSA. V was trimmed by 4 bases and J by 1 base, leaving 9 bases between them. The CDR3 has 14 residues.

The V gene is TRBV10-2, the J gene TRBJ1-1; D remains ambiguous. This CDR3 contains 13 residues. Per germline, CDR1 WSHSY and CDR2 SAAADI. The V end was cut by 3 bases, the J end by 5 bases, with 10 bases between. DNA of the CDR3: TGCGCCAGCAGTGATCGGGGTCCAACTGAAGCTTTCTTT. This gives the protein CASSDRGPTEAFF.

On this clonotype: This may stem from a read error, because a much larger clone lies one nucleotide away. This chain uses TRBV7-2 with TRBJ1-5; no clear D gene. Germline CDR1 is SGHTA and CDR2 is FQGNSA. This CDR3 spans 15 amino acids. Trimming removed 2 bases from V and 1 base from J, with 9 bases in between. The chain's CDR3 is CASSLSGWSNQPQHF. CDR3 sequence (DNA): TGTGCCAGCAGCTTAAGCGGGTGGAGCAATCAGCCCCAGCATTTT.